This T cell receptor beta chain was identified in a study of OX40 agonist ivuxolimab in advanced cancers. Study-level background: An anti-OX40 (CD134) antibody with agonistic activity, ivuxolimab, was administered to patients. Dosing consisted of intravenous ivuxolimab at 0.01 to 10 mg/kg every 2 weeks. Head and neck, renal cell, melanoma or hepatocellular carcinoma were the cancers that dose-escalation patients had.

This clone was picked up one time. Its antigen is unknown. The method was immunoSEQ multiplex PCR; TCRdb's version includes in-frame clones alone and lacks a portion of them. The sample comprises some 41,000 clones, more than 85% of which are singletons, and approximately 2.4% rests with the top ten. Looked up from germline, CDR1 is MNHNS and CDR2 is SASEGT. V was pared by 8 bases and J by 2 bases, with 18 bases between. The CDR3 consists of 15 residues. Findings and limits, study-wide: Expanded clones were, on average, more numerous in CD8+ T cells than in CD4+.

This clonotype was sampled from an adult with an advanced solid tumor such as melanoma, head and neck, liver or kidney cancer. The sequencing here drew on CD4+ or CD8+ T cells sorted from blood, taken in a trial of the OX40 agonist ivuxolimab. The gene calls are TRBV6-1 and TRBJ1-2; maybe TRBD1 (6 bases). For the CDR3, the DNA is TGTGCCAGCCTTCGGGGTCAGCAGGGGAACTATGGCTACACCTTC. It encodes CASLRGQQGNYGYTF.